This TCR beta chain was recorded in a study of cytomegalovirus exposure and HLA in healthy donors. Study-level findings and limits: Accounts indicate the classifier identified cytomegalovirus status with strong specificity and sensitivity. Later on, analysis showed that most CMV-associated TCR beta chains appeared to be HLA-restricted. Later analysis found that TCR beta chains associated with HLA were more clonally expanded than other, equally common chains. Immune exposure information comprised only CMV serostatus.

CDR1 and CDR2 from the germline V gene are SGHAT and FQNNGV. The CDR3 has 12 amino acids. V lost 8 bases to trimming and J lost 1 base, with 8 bases between them. The PCR contained 60 Vbeta and 13 Jbeta primers. The method was immunoSEQ multiplex PCR; TCRdb's version includes in-frame clones alone and lacks a portion of them. Altogether about 150,000 clones are present, around 80% being singletons, with the ten largest covering 1%. Of note for this clone: No antigen is known for it.

This chain links TRBV11-2 with TRBJ1-1, with D possibly matching TRBD1 (5 bases). The source is a woman aged 50 to 60 in good health and CMV-seropositive. Specimen: PBMCs. The CDR3 sequence is CASGTGNTEAFF. The CDR3 coding sequence is TGTGCCAGCGGCACAGGGAACACTGAAGCTTTCTTT.